These 30 T cell receptor beta chains share one sample of origin, sequenced in a study of T-cell reconstitution after alpha-beta-depleted transplantation in children. Preparation of the TCRbeta library used unique molecular identifiers. In TCRdb, the PCR reads were re-called with MiXCR into one record per CDR3 protein. The table includes about 210,000 distinct CDR3 sequences, about a sixth detected once. Sequenced material: PBMCs, mostly from graft donor cells, taken 360 days after TCRalphabeta/CD19-depleted stem cell transplant. The receptors come from a male patient aged 2-9 years who had a stem cell transplant for acute lymphoblastic leukemia, so the T cells may come from the graft donor.

In this sample, this clonotype turned up a few times. The CDR3 sequence is CASSLADSKTTDTQYF. The CDR3 nucleotides are TGCGCCAGCAGCTTGGCAGACTCAAAAACCACAGATACGCAGTATTTT. The rearrangement links TRBV5-1 to TRBJ2-3; D unresolved. CDR3 size: 16 residues. Per the germline V gene, CDR1 is SGHRS and CDR2 is YFSETQ. V lost 0 bases and J 2 bases, leaving 13 bases between the germline ends. The variable domain in full, completed from reference TRBV5-1 and TRBJ2-3, reads KAGVTQTPRYLIKTRGQQVTLSCSPISGHRSVSWYQQTPGQGLQFLFEYFSETQRNKGNFPGRFSGRQFSNSRSEMNVSTLELGDSALYLCASSLADSKTTDTQYFGPGTRLTVL.

The chain recombines TRBV4-1 with TRBJ1-2; possible D gene TRBD1, 6 bases. V was shortened by 4 bases and J by 4 bases, with 28 bases between the two germline ends. This CDR3 has 19 residues. Germline assignment: CDR1 MGHRA and CDR2 YSYEKL. The CDR3 coding sequence is TGCGCCAGCAGCCCCCCCGGGGGAGGGGGTGGAGAGAGTTCCTATGGCTACACCTTC. It encodes CASSPPGGGGGESSYGYTF.

V usage is TRBV5-1 and J usage is TRBJ2-3; no clear D. The CDR3 runs to 14 residues. Germline assignment: CDR1 SGHRS and CDR2 YFSETQ. V was pared by 0 bases and J by 5 bases, with 10 bases between. The CDR3 sequence is CASSLGPLEDTQYF. The CDR3 DNA sequence: TGCGCCAGCAGCTTGGGGCCATTGGAAGATACGCAGTATTTT.

This clonotype was counted between two and nine times. This chain uses TRBV6-4 with TRBJ2-3; TRBD2 matches at 8 bases. Germline V gene lookup returns CDR1 MRHNA and CDR2 SNTAGT. V gave up 6 bases and J gave up 1 base; unmatched junction bases: 15. The CDR3 totals 18 residues. Written as DNA, the CDR3 is TGTGCCAGCAGCCACTCGAACCGCGGGGGGCGAGGCACAGATACGCAGTATTTT. Its translation is CASSHSNRGGRGTDTQYF.

V usage is TRBV11-1 and J usage is TRBJ2-2; 9 nucleotides align to TRBD1. CDR3 length: 15 amino acids. Germline trimming cut 5 bases from V and 4 bases from J; bases unmatched to any gene: 5. Germline-derived CDR1 and CDR2 are SGHAT and FQDESV (reference sequence). This CDR3 is CASSPGQGSTGELFF. CDR3 DNA sequence: TGTGCCAGCAGCCCCGGACAGGGGAGCACCGGGGAGCTGTTTTTT.

This clonotype was seen only a few times. The V and J genes are TRBV5-1 and TRBJ2-7; D possibly corresponds to TRBD1 (5 bases). CDR1 SGHRS and CDR2 YFSETQ come from the germline V gene. The germline V and J ends were trimmed by 0 bases and 7 bases, with 14 bases remaining between them. This CDR3 comprises 14 residues. This CDR3 is CASSLGGSSGEQYF. The CDR3 nucleotides are TGCGCCAGCAGCTTGGGAGGATCCTCAGGGGAGCAGTACTTC.

The chain combines TRBV7-9 with TRBJ2-7; tentatively, D is TRBD1 or TRBD2 (5 bases each). V was shortened by 0 bases and J by 2 bases, with 14 bases between the two germline ends. Per germline, CDR1 SEHNR and CDR2 FQNEAQ (reference sequence). This CDR3 has 16 residues. The CDR3 is CASSLAPGRKAYEQYF. CDR3 DNA sequence: TGTGCCAGCAGCTTAGCGCCGGGGCGCAAAGCCTACGAGCAGTACTTC.

J is TRBJ2-1 and V is TRBV20-1; 8 bases map to TRBD2. The V gene's germline CDR1 is DFQATT and CDR2 SNEGSKA (reference sequence). This CDR3 is built from 16 residues. With V trimmed by 3 bases and J by 7 bases, 14 bases remained unmatched. The CDR3 sequence is CSASLIAGGRGNEQFF. The CDR3 DNA sequence: TGCAGTGCTAGCTTGATTGCGGGAGGAAGGGGAAATGAGCAGTTCTTC.

The table lists this clonotype with a few counts. The V gene is TRBV12-3 or TRBV12-4, the J gene TRBJ1-1; D is unclear. V lost 7 bases and J lost 1, with 10 bases in between. The CDR3 is 13 residues long. The CDR3 DNA sequence: TGTGCCAGCACTTGGGTAGGGAACACTGAAGCTTTCTTT. Its protein is CASTWVGNTEAFF.

Only a few counts were recorded for this clonotype. The chain links TRBV20-1 to TRBJ2-7; D call uncertain. The germline CDR1 and CDR2 sequences are DFQATT and SNEGSKA (reference sequence). With 2 bases removed from V and 0 bases from J, the gap between germline ends came to 5 bases. The CDR3 loop spans 12 amino acids. DNA of the CDR3: TGCAGTGCTAGACTAGTCTCCTACGAGCAGTACTTC. Translating it yields CSARLVSYEQYF.

The chain couples TRBV4-2 to TRBJ1-2; D might be TRBD1 (6 bases). CDR3 length: 16 residues. The V end lost 1 base, the J end lost 7 bases, and 19 bases lay between the germline ends. Germline-derived CDR1 and CDR2 are LGHNA and YNFKEQ. The CDR3 reads CASSQVGGTLSAGYTF. In DNA, the CDR3 is TGTGCCAGCAGCCAAGTTGGCGGGACATTATCTGCTGGCTACACCTTC.

The genes are TRBV10-3 and TRBJ2-7, with D tentatively TRBD2 (7 bases). The CDR3 is 13 amino acids. Germline V CDR1 and CDR2: ENHRY, SYGVKD. Trimming shortened V by 8 bases and J by 3 bases, and 14 bases separated the two germline ends. Here the CDR3 reads CAIGEGGGYEQYF. As DNA, the CDR3 is TGTGCCATCGGGGAGGGGGGAGGCTACGAGCAGTACTTC.

The V and J genes are TRBV5-8 and TRBJ1-4; possible D gene TRBD1, 5 bases. There are 15 residues in the CDR3. The V gene's germline CDR1 is SGHTS and CDR2 YDEGEE. V was shortened by 0 bases and J by 7 bases, with 13 bases between the two germline ends. CDR3 DNA sequence: TGTGCCAGCAGCTTGGGAGGGGCGCAGGGTGAAAAACTGTTTTTT. Amino acids: CASSLGGAQGEKLFF.

This clonotype was seen at least ten times. The gene calls are TRBV5-1 and TRBJ2-7, with 10 nucleotides matching TRBD1. From germline, CDR1 is SGHRS and CDR2 YFSETQ. Trimming removed 2 bases from V and 5 bases from J; junction bases left unmatched: 4. CDR3 size: 14 residues. The CDR3 spells CASSFGTGAHEQYF. The CDR3 DNA reads as TGCGCCAGCAGCTTCGGGACAGGGGCCCACGAGCAGTACTTC.

This clonotype was seen a few times. The chain links TRBV7-9 to TRBJ2-7, with D possibly matching TRBD2 (6 bases). The V end lost 2 bases, the J end lost 5 bases, and 16 bases lay between the germline ends. Germline V gene data show CDR1 as SEHNR and CDR2 as FQNEAQ (reference sequence). The length of the CDR3 is 15 residues. In nucleotides, the CDR3 is TGTGCCAGCAGCTTATTACAAGGAGGGAGACACGAGCAGTACTTC. Its protein is CASSLLQGGRHEQYF.

This clonotype has only a few counts. This rearrangement joins TRBV14 to TRBJ2-7; D gene unclear. This CDR3 spans 15 amino acids. The V gene lost 3 bases and the J gene lost 0 bases, with 12 bases spanning the gap. The V gene's germline CDR1 is SGHDN and CDR2 FVKESK. CDR3 coding DNA: TGTGCCAGCAGCCATAGCAGGTCCAGCTCCTACGAGCAGTACTTC. Its translation: CASSHSRSSSYEQYF.

The chain is built from TRBV7-9 and TRBJ2-1, with D tentatively TRBD1 or TRBD2 (6 bases each). From germline, CDR1 is SEHNR and CDR2 FQNEAQ (reference sequence). Deletions cut 4 bases from V and 8 bases from J, with 21 bases between. CDR3 length: 16 amino acids. The CDR3 DNA reads as TGTGCCAGCAGCTCCCAACCTGGGGGGCATATCTATGAGCAGTTCTTC. Amino acid sequence: CASSSQPGGHIYEQFF. Full variable domain (rest looked up from reference TRBV7-9 and TRBJ2-1): DTGVSQNPRHKITKRGQNVTFRCDPISEHNRLYWYRQTLGQGPEFLTYFQNEAQLEKSRLLSDRFSAERPKGSFSTLEIQRTEQGDSAMYLCASSSQPGGHIYEQFFGPGTRLTVL.

This clonotype appeared a few times. The J gene is TRBJ1-1, the V gene TRBV20-1; D is uncertain. Germline assignment: CDR1 DFQATT and CDR2 SNEGSKA (reference sequence). The CDR3 contains 10 residues. The CDR3 is CRVRNTEAFF. CDR3 nucleotide sequence: TGCAGAGTACGGAACACTGAAGCTTTCTTT.

The V and J genes are TRBV6-2 or TRBV6-3 and TRBJ2-1; D might be TRBD2 (5 bases). The ends were cut back, 5 bases at V and 4 bases at J, with 12 bases in the middle. The germline V gene encodes CDR1 MNHEY and CDR2 SVGEGT. This CDR3 has 14 amino acids. CDR3 nucleotide sequence: TGTGCCAGCAGTCCGGCGGCGGGTTACAATGAGCAGTTCTTC. This sequence encodes CASSPAAGYNEQFF.

The chain uses TRBV12-3 or TRBV12-4 and TRBJ2-1; 12 nucleotides match TRBD2. This CDR3 contains 17 residues. Trimming at V came to 6 bases and at J to 7 bases, leaving 13 bases not matched to a gene. In DNA, the CDR3 is TGTGCCAGCAGCCCTAGACTAGCGGGGGTGGTGGGGAATGAGCAGTTCTTC. Translated: CASSPRLAGVVGNEQFF.

In this sample, this clonotype turned up a few times. V usage is TRBV11-3 and J usage is TRBJ2-3; D may be TRBD1 (5 bases). The germline V gene has CDR1 SGHNT and CDR2 YENEEA. Trimming shortened V by 4 bases and J by 9 bases, and 11 bases separated the two germline ends. The CDR3 length is 12 residues. CDR3 amino acids: CASSWGPRTQYF. DNA for the CDR3: TGTGCCAGCAGCTGGGGCCCAAGGACGCAGTATTTT.

This clonotype occurred a few times. J is TRBJ2-5 and V is TRBV12-3 or TRBV12-4; perhaps TRBD2 as D (7 bases). The CDR3 is 15 amino acids. The V end was cut by 3 bases, the J end by 5 bases, with 16 bases between. CDR3 nucleotide sequence: TGTGCCAGCAGTTTCGGGGGGCAGGGGCAGGAGACCCAGTACTTC. Its protein is CASSFGGQGQETQYF.

This clonotype was seen many times. The V gene is TRBV29-1, the J gene TRBJ2-7; TRBD2 is a possible D gene (5 bases). The CDR3 covers 13 residues. V shed 3 bases and J shed 4 bases, with 13 bases lying between them. Germline V gene data show CDR1 as SQVTM and CDR2 as ANQGSEA. The DNA for the CDR3 is TGCAGCGTTGAGGCGGGCATTGGGTACGAGCAGTACTTC. Translation gives CSVEAGIGYEQYF.

DNA for the CDR3: TGTGCCAGCAGCATGACAGAAGAGACCCAGTACTTC. As protein: CASSMTEETQYF. V usage is TRBV6-6 and J usage is TRBJ2-5, with D possibly being TRBD1 (5 bases). CDR1 is MNHNY, CDR2 SVGAGI, per germline (reference sequence). The CDR3 extends over 12 amino acids. V lost 6 bases and J lost 3, with 8 bases in between.

This chain joins TRBV7-9 and TRBJ1-4; no definite D call. The CDR3 is 14 amino acids. Trimming took 3 bases from V and 8 from J, leaving 13 bases between them. From germline, CDR1 is SEHNR and CDR2 FQNEAQ (reference sequence). The CDR3 DNA sequence: TGTGCCAGCAGCTTGATACAGTATGGCGAAAAACTGTTTTTT. Its protein is CASSLIQYGEKLFF.

The chain carries TRBV3-1 and TRBJ2-5; no clear D. Trimming took 1 base from V and 6 from J, leaving 6 bases between them. From germline, CDR1 is LGHDT and CDR2 YNNKEL (reference sequence). This CDR3 has 12 residues. CDR3 loop: CASSQGRQTQYF. CDR3 nucleotide sequence: TGTGCCAGCAGCCAAGGACGGCAGACCCAGTACTTC.

This clonotype was recorded many times. The V gene is TRBV12-3 or TRBV12-4, the J gene TRBJ2-2; D unclear. V gave up 3 bases and J gave up 1 base, with 12 bases separating them. This CDR3 has 16 residues. CDR3 in amino acids: CASSFITELNTGELFF. CDR3 in DNA: TGTGCCAGCAGTTTTATCACGGAGTTGAACACCGGGGAGCTGTTTTTT.

The chain joins TRBV6-1 to TRBJ2-1, with D possibly called TRBD1 or TRBD2 (11 bases each). Germline V CDR1 and CDR2: MNHNS, SASEGT. V dropped 4 bases and J dropped 4 bases, with 29 bases sitting between them. The CDR3 runs to 20 residues. CDR3: CASSAGTGGWGTSGYNEQFF. In nucleotides, the CDR3 is TGTGCCAGCAGTGCCGGGACAGGGGGTTGGGGGACTAGCGGATACAATGAGCAGTTCTTC.

This chain's CDR3 is CASSLEGRAQETQYF. CDR3 DNA sequence: TGTGCCAGCAGCTTAGAGGGGAGGGCGCAAGAGACCCAGTACTTC. The rearrangement joins TRBV11-3 to TRBJ2-5, with 7 bases aligning to TRBD2. J was trimmed by 2 bases and V by 0 bases; bases with no gene match: 3. The CDR3 is 15 amino acids. The germline V gene has CDR1 SGHNT and CDR2 YENEEA.

The chain joins TRBV7-8 to TRBJ2-3; 7 nucleotides line up with TRBD2. This CDR3 contains 16 residues. After removal of 1 base from V and 0 bases from J, the junction contained 4 bases not matched to a gene. CDR1 and CDR2 (germline): SGHVS, FQNEAQ. The CDR3 nucleotides read TGTGCCAGCAGCTTAGATACTAGCGCGAGCACAGATACGCAGTATTTT. This sequence encodes CASSLDTSASTDTQYF. The full variable domain, completed using reference TRBV7-8 and TRBJ2-3, is GAGVSQSPRYKVAKRGQDVALRCDPISGHVSLFWYQQALGQGPEFLTYFQNEAQLDKSGLPSDRFFAERPEGSVSTLKIQRTQQEDSAVYLCASSLDTSASTDTQYFGPGTRLTVL.